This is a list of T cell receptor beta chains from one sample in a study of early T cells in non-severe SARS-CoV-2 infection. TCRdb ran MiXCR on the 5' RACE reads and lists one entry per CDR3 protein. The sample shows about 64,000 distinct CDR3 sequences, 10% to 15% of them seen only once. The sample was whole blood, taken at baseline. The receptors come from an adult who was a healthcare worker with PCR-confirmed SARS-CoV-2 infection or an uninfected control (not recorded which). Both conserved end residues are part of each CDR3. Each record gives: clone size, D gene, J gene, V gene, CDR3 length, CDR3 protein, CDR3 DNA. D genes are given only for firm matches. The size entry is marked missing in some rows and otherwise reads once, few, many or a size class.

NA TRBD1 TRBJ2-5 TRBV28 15 CASISPRDSEETQYF TGTGCCAGCATAAGCCCCCGGGACAGCGAAGAGACCCAGTACTTC
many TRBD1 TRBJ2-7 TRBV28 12 CASSSSGGEQYF TGTGCCAGCAGTTCTTCAGGGGGCGAGCAGTACTTC
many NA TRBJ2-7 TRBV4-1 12 CAQRRVGCEQYF TGCGCCCAGCGGAGAGTGGGGTGCGAGCAGTACTTC
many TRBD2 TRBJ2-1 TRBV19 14 CASRTSGTKREQFF TGTGCCAGTAGGACTAGCGGGACGAAGAGGGAGCAGTTCTTC
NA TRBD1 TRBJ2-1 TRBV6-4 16 CASSDNRGENINEQFF TGTGCCAGCAGTGATAACAGGGGGGAGAATATCAATGAGCAGTTCTTC
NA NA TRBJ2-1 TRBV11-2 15 CASSLFPSVKDEQFF TGTGCCAGCAGCTTATTCCCTAGCGTAAAAGATGAGCAGTTCTTC
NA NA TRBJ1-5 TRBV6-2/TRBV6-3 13 CASSYGQLWPQHF TGTGCCAGCAGTTACGGACAGCTTTGGCCCCAGCATTTT
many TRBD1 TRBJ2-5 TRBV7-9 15 CASSPQDRGQETQYF TGTGCCAGCAGCCCCCAAGACAGGGGTCAAGAGACCCAGTACTTC
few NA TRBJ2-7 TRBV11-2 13 CASSPADYYEQYF TGTGCCAGCAGCCCCGCGGACTACTACGAGCAGTACTTC
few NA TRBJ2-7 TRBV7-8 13 CASSFPGSYEQYF TGTGCCAGCAGCTTTCCGGGATCCTACGAGCAGTACTTC
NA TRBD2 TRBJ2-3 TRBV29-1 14 CSVASGGATDTQYF TGCAGCGTGGCTAGCGGGGGGGCGACAGATACGCAGTATTTT
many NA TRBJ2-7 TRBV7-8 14 CASSLGWVSYEQYF TGTGCCAGCAGCCTAGGCTGGGTCTCCTACGAGCAGTACTTC
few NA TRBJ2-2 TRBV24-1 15 CATSDPTSNTGELFF TGTGCCACCAGTGATCCCACCTCGAACACCGGGGAGCTGTTTTTT
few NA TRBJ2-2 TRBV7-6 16 CASSSDWGRHTGELFF TGTGCCAGCAGCTCGGATTGGGGGAGGCACACCGGGGAGCTGTTTTTT
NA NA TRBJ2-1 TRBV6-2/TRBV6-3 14 CASSYGRNYNEQFF TGTGCCAGCAGTTATGGGCGAAACTACAATGAGCAGTTCTTC
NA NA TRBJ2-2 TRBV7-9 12 CASSKRRGELFF TGTGCCAGCAGCAAAAGGCGCGGGGAGCTGTTTTTT
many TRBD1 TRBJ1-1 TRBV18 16 CASSPRDRDQNTEAFF TGTGCCAGCTCACCACGGGACAGGGACCAGAACACTGAAGCTTTCTTT
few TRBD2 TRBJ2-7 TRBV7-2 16 CASSPGGGGGQYEQYF TGTGCCAGCAGCCCCGGCGGGGGTGGCGGTCAATACGAGCAGTACTTC
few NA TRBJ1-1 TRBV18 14 CASSAGTANTEAFF TGTGCCAGCTCCGCCGGGACGGCGAACACTGAAGCTTTCTTT
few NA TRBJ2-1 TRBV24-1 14 CATSDLRLDNEQFF TGTGCCACCAGTGATTTGCGGCTTGACAATGAGCAGTTCTTC
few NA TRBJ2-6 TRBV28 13 CASKSSGANVLTF TGTGCCAGCAAAAGCTCTGGGGCCAACGTCCTGACTTTC
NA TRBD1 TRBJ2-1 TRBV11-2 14 CASSPRTGNNEQFF TGTGCCAGCAGCCCAAGGACAGGAAACAATGAGCAGTTCTTC
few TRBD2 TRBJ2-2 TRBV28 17 CASSRWSLAGGPGELFF TGTGCCAGCAGTAGATGGTCCCTAGCGGGAGGTCCCGGGGAGCTGTTTTTT
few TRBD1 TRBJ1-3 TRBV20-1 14 CSAIITGEGNTIYF TGCAGTGCTATAATCACAGGGGAAGGAAACACCATATATTTT
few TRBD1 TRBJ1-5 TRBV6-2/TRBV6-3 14 CASSPDRPLQPQHF TGTGCCAGCAGCCCGGACAGGCCCCTTCAGCCCCAGCATTTT
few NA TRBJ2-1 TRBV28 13 CASSLATAVEQFF TGTGCCAGCAGCCTTGCGACGGCTGTGGAGCAGTTCTTC
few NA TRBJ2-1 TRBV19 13 CASSIGGEGEQFF TGTGCCAGTAGTATTGGTGGCGAGGGGGAGCAGTTCTTC
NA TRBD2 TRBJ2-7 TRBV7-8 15 CASSLLGLAGPEQYF TGTGCCAGCAGCTTATTGGGACTAGCGGGACCCGAGCAGTACTTC
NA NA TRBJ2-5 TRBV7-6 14 CASSLRQPQETQYF TGTGCCAGCAGCTTAAGACAGCCGCAAGAGACCCAGTACTTC
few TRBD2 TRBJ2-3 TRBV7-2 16 CASSSYGGGLADTQYF TGTGCCAGCAGCTCCTACGGCGGGGGGCTCGCAGATACGCAGTATTTT
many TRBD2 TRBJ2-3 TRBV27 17 CASSPTSSGTSTDTQYF TGTGCCAGCAGTCCGACCTCTAGCGGTACTAGCACAGATACGCAGTATTTT
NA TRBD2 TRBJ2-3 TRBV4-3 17 CASSQGLQREGQDTQYF TGCGCCAGCAGCCAGGGCCTCCAGCGGGAGGGCCAGGATACGCAGTATTTT
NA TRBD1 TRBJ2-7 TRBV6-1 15 CASKLGQGSIYEQYF TGTGCCAGCAAACTCGGACAGGGAAGTATCTACGAGCAGTACTTC
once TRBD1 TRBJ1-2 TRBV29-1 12 CSGGTGTYGYTF TGCAGCGGCGGGACAGGGACTTATGGCTACACCTTC
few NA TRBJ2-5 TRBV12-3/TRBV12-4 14 CASSFAGNIETQYF TGTGCCAGCAGTTTTGCGGGTAATATCGAGACCCAGTACTTC
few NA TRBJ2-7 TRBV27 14 CASSFDRNVPEQYF TGTGCCAGCAGTTTCGACAGAAATGTCCCCGAGCAGTACTTC
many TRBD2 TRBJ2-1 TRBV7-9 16 CASSLAPSGSMNEQFF TGTGCCAGCAGCTTAGCACCTAGCGGGAGTATGAATGAGCAGTTCTTC
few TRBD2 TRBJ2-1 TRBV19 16 CASKALGSGRRNEQFF TGTGCCAGTAAAGCGTTAGGTAGCGGGAGGAGGAATGAGCAGTTCTTC
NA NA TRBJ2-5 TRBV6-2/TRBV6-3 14 CAARTDQIQETQYF TGTGCCGCTCGGACAGACCAGATTCAAGAGACCCAGTACTTC
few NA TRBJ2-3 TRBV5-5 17 CASSLEVVVLGTDTQYF TGTGCCAGCAGCTTGGAGGTTGTCGTTTTGGGGACAGATACGCAGTATTTT
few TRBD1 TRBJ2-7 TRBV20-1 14 CSARSPGTAGEQYF TGCAGTGCTAGATCCCCGGGGACAGCTGGCGAGCAGTACTTC
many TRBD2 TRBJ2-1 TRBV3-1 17 CASSQRTSGSLPDEQFF TGTGCCAGCAGCCAGCGGACTAGCGGATCTTTACCGGATGAGCAGTTCTTC